This T cell receptor (beta chain) was identified in a study of blood T cell repertoires in COVID-19. The length of the CDR3 is 14 residues. Germline CDR1 is LGHDT and CDR2 is YNNKEL (reference sequence). V lost 2 bases to trimming and J lost 5 bases, with 12 bases between them. Grouping used clinical history reported by participants in a survey and questionnaire. Libraries were prepared by immunoSEQ multiplex PCR; TCRdb keeps only in-frame clonotypes and omits some of them. The table has about 300,000 clones, around 86% seen once. The chain employs TRBV3-1 (or the pseudogene TRBV3-2) and TRBJ2-5; TRBD2 might be the D (5 bases). This clonotype was sampled from a man between 25 and 39 years old who had recovered from COVID-19. Specimen: PBMCs or T cells enriched from blood (not recorded which). This chain's CDR3 is CASSQSGGGETQYF. The CDR3 DNA reads as TGTGCCAGCAGCCAAAGTGGAGGTGGGGAGACCCAGTACTTC.